This T cell receptor beta chain comes out of a study of cytomegalovirus exposure and HLA in healthy donors. Turning to the study itself: In terms of ancestry, the Caucasian-associated cluster contained roughly four fifths of the roughly 400 genotyped donors.

Notes on the study in general: Follow-up analysis later connected one missense variant in DCLRE1C with trimming of TCR beta V- and J-genes. Analyzed later, association rates of TCRs varied across HLA loci, with DRB1 most and HLA-C fewest.

The CDR3 has 13 amino acids. The J segment lost 10 bases and the V segment lost 4 bases, leaving 8 bases of the junction unmatched. The germline V gene encodes CDR1 MDHEN and CDR2 SYDVKM. The study ran its PCR with 60 Vbeta and 13 Jbeta primers. The protocol was immunoSEQ multiplex PCR, while the TCRdb copy is restricted to in-frame clones and leaves out a portion. This sample has some 90,000 clones, with 81% found just once. As regards this clone: Its antigen is as yet unknown.

Sequencing used PBMCs. V gene TRBV28 combines with J gene TRBJ1-1; 8 bases are a match to TRBD1. The receptor's source is a man aged 35 to 55 in good health and CMV-seronegative. The CDR3 is CASSSFRGLGAFF. CDR3 DNA sequence: TGTGCCAGCAGTTCGTTCAGGGGGCTCGGAGCTTTCTTT. Looking up the rest from reference TRBV28 and TRBJ1-1 gives the full variable domain: DVKVTQSSRYLVKRTGEKVFLECVQDMDHENMFWYRQDPGLGLRLIYFSYDVKMKEKGDIPEGYSVSREKKERFSLILESASTNQTSMYLCASSSFRGLGAFFGQGTRLTVV.